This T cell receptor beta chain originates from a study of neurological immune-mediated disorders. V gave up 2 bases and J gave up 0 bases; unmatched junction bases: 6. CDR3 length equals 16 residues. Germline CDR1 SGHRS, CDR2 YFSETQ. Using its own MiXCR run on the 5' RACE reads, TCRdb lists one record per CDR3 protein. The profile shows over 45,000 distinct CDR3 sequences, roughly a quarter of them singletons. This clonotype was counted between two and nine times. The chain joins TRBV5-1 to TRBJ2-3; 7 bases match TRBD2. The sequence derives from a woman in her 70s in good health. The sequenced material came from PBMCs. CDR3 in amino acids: CASSFGGGSSTDTQYF. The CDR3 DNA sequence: TGCGCCAGCAGCTTTGGAGGCGGGAGCAGCACAGATACGCAGTATTTT.